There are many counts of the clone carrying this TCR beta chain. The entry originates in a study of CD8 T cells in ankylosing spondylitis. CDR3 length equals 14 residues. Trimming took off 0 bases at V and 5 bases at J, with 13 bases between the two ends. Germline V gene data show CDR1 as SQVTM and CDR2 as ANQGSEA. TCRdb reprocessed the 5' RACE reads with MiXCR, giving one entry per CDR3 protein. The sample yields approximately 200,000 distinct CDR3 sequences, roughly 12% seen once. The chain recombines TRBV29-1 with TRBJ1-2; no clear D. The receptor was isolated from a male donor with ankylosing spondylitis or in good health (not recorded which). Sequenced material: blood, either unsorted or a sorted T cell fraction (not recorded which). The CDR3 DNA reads TGCAGCGTTGAAGATGGCACAGCTTTTTATGGCTACACCTTC. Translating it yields CSVEDGTAFYGYTF.